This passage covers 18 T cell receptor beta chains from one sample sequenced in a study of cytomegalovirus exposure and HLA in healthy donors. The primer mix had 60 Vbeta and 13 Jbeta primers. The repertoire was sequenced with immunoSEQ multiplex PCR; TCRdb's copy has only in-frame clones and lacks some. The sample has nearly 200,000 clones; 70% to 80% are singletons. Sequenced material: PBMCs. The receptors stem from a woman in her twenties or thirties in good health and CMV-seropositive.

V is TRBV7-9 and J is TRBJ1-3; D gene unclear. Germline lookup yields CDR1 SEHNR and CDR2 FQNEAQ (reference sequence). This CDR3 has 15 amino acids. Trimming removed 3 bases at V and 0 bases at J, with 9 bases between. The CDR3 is CASSFQYNSGNTIYF. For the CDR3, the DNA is TGTGCCAGCAGCTTTCAGTATAACTCTGGAAACACCATATATTTT.

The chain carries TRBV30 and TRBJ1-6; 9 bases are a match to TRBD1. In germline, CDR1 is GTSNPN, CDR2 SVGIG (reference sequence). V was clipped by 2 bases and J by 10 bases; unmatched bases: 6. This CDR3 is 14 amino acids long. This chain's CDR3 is CAWSPTGQGSPLHF. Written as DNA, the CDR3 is TGTGCCTGGAGTCCTACGGGACAGGGCTCACCCCTCCACTTT.

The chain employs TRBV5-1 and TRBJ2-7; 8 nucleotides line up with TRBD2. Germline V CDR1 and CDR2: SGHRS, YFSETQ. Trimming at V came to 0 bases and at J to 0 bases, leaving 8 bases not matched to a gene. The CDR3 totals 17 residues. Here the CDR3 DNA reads TGCGCCAGCAGCTTGGCCGGTACTAGCGGTGTCTCCTACGAGCAGTACTTC. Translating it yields CASSLAGTSGVSYEQYF.

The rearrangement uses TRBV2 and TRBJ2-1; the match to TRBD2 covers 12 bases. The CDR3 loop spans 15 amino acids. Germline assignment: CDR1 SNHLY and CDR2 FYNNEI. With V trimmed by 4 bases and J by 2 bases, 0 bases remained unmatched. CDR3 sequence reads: CASSGLAGAYNEQFF. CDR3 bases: TGTGCCAGCAGTGGACTAGCGGGGGCCTACAATGAGCAGTTCTTC.

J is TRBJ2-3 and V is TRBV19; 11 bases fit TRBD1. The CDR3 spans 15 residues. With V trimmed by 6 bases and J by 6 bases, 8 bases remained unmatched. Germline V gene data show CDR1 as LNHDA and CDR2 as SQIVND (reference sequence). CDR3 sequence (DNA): TGTGCCAGTAGCGTCGGGACAGGGGGACGGGATACGCAGTATTTT. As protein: CASSVGTGGRDTQYF.

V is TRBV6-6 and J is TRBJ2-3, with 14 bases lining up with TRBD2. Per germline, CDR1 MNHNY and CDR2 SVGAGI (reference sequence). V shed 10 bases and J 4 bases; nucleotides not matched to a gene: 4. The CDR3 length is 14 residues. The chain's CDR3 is CATGGLAGADTQYF. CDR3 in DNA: TGTGCCACCGGGGGACTAGCGGGAGCAGATACGCAGTATTTT.

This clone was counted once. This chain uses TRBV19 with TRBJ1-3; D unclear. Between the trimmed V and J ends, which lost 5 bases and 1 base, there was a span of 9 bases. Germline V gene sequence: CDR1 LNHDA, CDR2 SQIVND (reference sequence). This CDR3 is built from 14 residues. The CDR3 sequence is CASSVGVSGNTIYF. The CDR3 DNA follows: TGTGCCAGTAGTGTCGGAGTGTCTGGAAACACCATATATTTT.

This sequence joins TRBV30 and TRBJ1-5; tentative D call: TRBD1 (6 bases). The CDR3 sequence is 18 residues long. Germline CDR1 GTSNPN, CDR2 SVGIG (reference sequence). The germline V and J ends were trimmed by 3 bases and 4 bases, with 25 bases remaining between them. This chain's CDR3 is CAWSPSHGQGKINQPQHF. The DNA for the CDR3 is TGTGCCTGGAGCCCGTCCCACGGTCAGGGGAAAATAAATCAGCCCCAGCATTTT.

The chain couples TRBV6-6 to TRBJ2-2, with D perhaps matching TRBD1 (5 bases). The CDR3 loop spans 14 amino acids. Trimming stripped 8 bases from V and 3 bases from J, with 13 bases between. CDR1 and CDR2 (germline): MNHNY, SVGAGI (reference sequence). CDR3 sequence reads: CASVVDSYTGELFF. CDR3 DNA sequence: TGTGCCAGCGTCGTCGACAGTTACACCGGGGAGCTGTTTTTT.

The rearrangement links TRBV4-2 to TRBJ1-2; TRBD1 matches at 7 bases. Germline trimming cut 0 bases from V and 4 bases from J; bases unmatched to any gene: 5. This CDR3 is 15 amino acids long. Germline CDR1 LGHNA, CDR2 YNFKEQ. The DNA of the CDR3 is TGTGCCAGCAGCCAAGATCTCACAGGGGCCTATGGCTACACCTTC. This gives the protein CASSQDLTGAYGYTF.

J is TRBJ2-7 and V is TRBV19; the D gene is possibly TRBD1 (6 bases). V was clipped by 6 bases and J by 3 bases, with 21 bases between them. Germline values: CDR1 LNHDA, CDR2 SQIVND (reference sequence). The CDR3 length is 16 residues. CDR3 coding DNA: TGTGCCAGTAGGGGCGTAATCGGGACATCGCGCTACGAGCAGTACTTC. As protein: CASRGVIGTSRYEQYF.

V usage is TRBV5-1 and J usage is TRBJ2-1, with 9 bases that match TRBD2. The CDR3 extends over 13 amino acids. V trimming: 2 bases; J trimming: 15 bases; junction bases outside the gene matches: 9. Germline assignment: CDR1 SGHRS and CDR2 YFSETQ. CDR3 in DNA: TGCGCCAGCAGCTTAGGGACCGGGACTAGCCGGTTCTTC. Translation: CASSLGTGTSRFF.

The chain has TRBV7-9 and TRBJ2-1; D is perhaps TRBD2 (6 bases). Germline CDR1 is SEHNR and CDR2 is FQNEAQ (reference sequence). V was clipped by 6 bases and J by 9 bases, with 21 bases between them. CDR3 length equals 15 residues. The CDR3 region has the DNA TGTGCCAGCAGTTCCATACGGGAGTCGCATCGTGAGCAGTTCTTC. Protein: CASSSIRESHREQFF.

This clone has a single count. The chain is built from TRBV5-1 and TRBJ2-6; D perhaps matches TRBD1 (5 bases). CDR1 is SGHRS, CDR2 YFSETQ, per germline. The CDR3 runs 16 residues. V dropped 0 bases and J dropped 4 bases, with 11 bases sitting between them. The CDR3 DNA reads TGCGCCAGCAGCTTGGAGGGGTTTGCCGGGGCCAACGTCCTGACTTTC. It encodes CASSLEGFAGANVLTF.

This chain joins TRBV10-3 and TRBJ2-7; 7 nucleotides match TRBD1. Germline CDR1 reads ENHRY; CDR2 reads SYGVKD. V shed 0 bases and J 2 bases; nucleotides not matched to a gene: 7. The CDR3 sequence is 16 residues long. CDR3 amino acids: CAISESRDSLTYEQYF. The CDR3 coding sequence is TGTGCCATCAGTGAGTCCCGGGACAGTCTTACCTACGAGCAGTACTTC.

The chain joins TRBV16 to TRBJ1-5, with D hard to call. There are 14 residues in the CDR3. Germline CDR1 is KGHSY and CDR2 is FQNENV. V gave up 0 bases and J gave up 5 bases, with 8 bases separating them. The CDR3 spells CASSQSYGDQPQHF. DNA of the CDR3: TGTGCCAGCAGCCAATCGTACGGAGATCAGCCCCAGCATTTT.

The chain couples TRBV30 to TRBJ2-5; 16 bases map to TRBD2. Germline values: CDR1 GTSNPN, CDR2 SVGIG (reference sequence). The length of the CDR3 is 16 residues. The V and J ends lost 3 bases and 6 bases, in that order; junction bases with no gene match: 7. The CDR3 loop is CAWSAGTSGGGKTQYF. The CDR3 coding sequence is TGTGCCTGGAGCGCTGGGACTAGCGGGGGGGGAAAGACCCAGTACTTC.

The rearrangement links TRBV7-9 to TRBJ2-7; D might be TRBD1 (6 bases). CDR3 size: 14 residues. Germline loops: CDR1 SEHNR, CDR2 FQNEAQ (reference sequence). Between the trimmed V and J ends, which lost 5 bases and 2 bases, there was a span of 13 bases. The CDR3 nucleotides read TGTGCCAGCAGCCGCCGGGACACCACCTACGAGCAGTACTTC. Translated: CASSRRDTTYEQYF.